These 28 T cell receptor beta chains originate from one sample sequenced in a study of molecular identifiers for immune sequencing clone quantification. TCRdb re-analysed the PCR reads in MiXCR, keeping a single row per CDR3 protein. Of some 97,000 distinct CDR3 sequences detected, around 33% appear once; the ten largest clones hold about 4.2%. Input material: naive CD8+ T cells from blood, with Jurkat cell RNA spiked in. The subset here: FACS-sorted CD8+CD4-CCR7+CD45RA+ naive T cells. These receptors were taken from a human donor in good health. Some libraries in this study had Jurkat cell RNA spiked in.

This clonotype appeared once. At one end the junction does not follow the germline gene, possibly because of a read error. V usage is TRBV11-2 and J usage is TRBJ1-5; D is uncertain. The CDR3 covers 13 residues. Germline V lookup: CDR1 SGHAT, CDR2 FQNNGV. The CDR3 DNA follows: TGTGCCAGCAGCTTAGATGTGGGTCAGCCCCGGCATTTT. Encoded protein: CASSLDVGQPRHF.

V usage is TRBV9 and J usage is TRBJ2-1, with a weak D call TRBD2 (5 bases). The ends were cut back, 0 bases at V and 0 bases at J, with 10 bases in the middle. The germline CDR1 and CDR2 sequences are SGDLS and YYNGEE. The CDR3 length is 16 residues. The CDR3 region has the DNA TGTGCCAGCAGCGTAGGGAGTAGCGCCTCCTACAATGAGCAGTTCTTC. It is translated as CASSVGSSASYNEQFF.

In the case of this clonotype: A much bigger clone sits one base away, suggesting this may be a read error. The genes are TRBV29-1 and TRBJ2-2; TRBD2 is a possible D gene (5 bases). This CDR3 region has 12 residues. CDR1 SQVTM and CDR2 ANQGSEA come from the germline V gene. The CDR3 DNA follows: TGCAGCGTTGTCGGGAACACCGGGGAGCTGTTATTT. This codes for CSVVGNTGELLF.

As for this clonotype: A junction end diverges from the germline sequence, so it may reflect a read error. V gene TRBV19 combines with J gene TRBJ2-3, with D possibly matching TRBD2 (6 bases). The CDR3 runs to 16 residues. In germline, CDR1 is LNHDA, CDR2 SQIVND (reference sequence). The CDR3 loop reads CASSVTDITSTDTQFF. The DNA of the CDR3 is TGTGCCAGTAGTGTAACAGATATAACTAGCACAGATACGCAGTTTTTT. Complete variable domain (other parts from reference TRBV19 and TRBJ2-3): DGGITQSPKYLFRKEGQNVTLSCEQNLNHDAMYWYRQDPGQGLRLIYYSQIVNDFQKGDIAEGYSVSREKKESFPLTVTSAQKNPTAFYLCASSVTDITSTDTQFFGPGTRLTVL.

This chain uses TRBV25-1 with TRBJ2-7, with D perhaps TRBD1 (5 bases). This CDR3 contains 14 residues. Trimming took off 3 bases at V and 0 bases at J, with 9 bases between the two ends. Germline V gene data show CDR1 as MGHDK and CDR2 as SYGVNS. The CDR3 DNA is TGTGCCAGCAGTGACAGGGCGAGCTCCTACGAGCAGTACTTC. Translation: CASSDRASSYEQYF.

A few counts support this clonotype. The chain couples TRBV7-8 to TRBJ2-1; D may match TRBD1 or TRBD2 (5 bases each). V was trimmed by 1 base and J by 5 bases, leaving 15 bases between them. Germline CDR1 SGHVS, CDR2 FQNEAQ. CDR3 length: 16 amino acids. The CDR3 spells CASSLEGWDPHNEQFF. The CDR3 DNA follows: TGTGCCAGCAGCTTAGAAGGCTGGGACCCACACAATGAGCAGTTCTTC.

This chain uses TRBV7-9 with TRBJ2-5, with 7 bases matching TRBD1. The CDR3 spans 15 residues. The V gene's germline CDR1 is SEHNR and CDR2 FQNEAQ (reference sequence). V shed 3 bases and J 7 bases; nucleotides not matched to a gene: 11. CDR3 in amino acids: CASSFAGTVEVTQYF. CDR3 in DNA: TGTGCCAGCAGCTTTGCCGGGACAGTAGAAGTGACCCAGTACTTC.

This clonotype was counted a few times. The chain links TRBV27 to TRBJ2-7; TRBD2 might be the D (6 bases). V was trimmed by 3 bases and J by 6 bases, leaving 15 bases between them. Germline V lookup: CDR1 MNHEY, CDR2 SMNVEV (reference sequence). The CDR3 length is 14 residues. CDR3 protein: CASSFGLGGAEQYF. CDR3 DNA: TGTGCCAGCAGTTTTGGTTTGGGGGGAGCCGAGCAGTACTTC.

This clonotype was counted at least ten times. V usage is TRBV20-1 and J usage is TRBJ2-2; 10 positions agree with TRBD1. Germline values: CDR1 DFQATT, CDR2 SNEGSKA (reference sequence). J lost 5 bases, V lost 6 bases, and 9 bases had no gene match. The CDR3 totals 15 residues. The CDR3 nucleotides read TGCAGTGCGGGGAGGGACAGGGGCGATACCGGGGAGCTGTTTTTT. This translates into CSAGRDRGDTGELFF.

On this clonotype itself: A read error may account for a junction end that differs from germline. The chain links TRBV7-2 to TRBJ2-7; possible D gene TRBD2, 6 bases. Germline V gives CDR1 SGHTA, CDR2 FQGNSA. This CDR3 has 15 residues. CDR3 residues: CASSLPGRPTYEQDF. In DNA, the CDR3 is TGTGCCAGCAGCCTACCGGGGAGGCCCACCTACGAGCAGGACTTC.

This clonotype appeared a single time. The chain has TRBV4-1 and TRBJ2-7; 7 nucleotides align to TRBD2. Germline-derived CDR1 and CDR2 are MGHRA and YSYEKL. The CDR3 sequence is 15 residues long. Losses at the gene ends were 4 bases for V and 2 bases for J; bases not matched to a gene: 8. In nucleotides, the CDR3 is TGCGCCAGCAGCCTAGATGGGGGGAGGGCCTACGAGCAGTACTTC. This gives the protein CASSLDGGRAYEQYF.

CDR3 sequence: CASSPREGSIYEQYF. Written as DNA, the CDR3 is TGTGCCAGCAGCCCTCGTGAGGGATCCATCTACGAGCAGTACTTC. J is TRBJ2-7 and V is TRBV7-9; the D gene is possibly TRBD2 (5 bases). Deletions cut 5 bases from V and 3 bases from J, with 17 bases between. The germline V gene encodes CDR1 SEHNR and CDR2 FQNEAQ (reference sequence). This CDR3 has 15 amino acids. Full variable domain (remainder filled in from reference TRBV7-9 and TRBJ2-7): DTGVSQNPRHKITKRGQNVTFRCDPISEHNRLYWYRQTLGQGPEFLTYFQNEAQLEKSRLLSDRFSAERPKGSFSTLEIQRTEQGDSAMYLCASSPREGSIYEQYFGPGTRLTVT.

The gene calls are TRBV19 and TRBJ2-2; 9 bases are shared with TRBD2. The length of the CDR3 is 14 residues. Germline CDR1 and CDR2: LNHDA and SQIVND (reference sequence). V was pared by 5 bases and J by 6 bases, with 4 bases of the junction left unmatched. The chain's CDR3 is CASSLAGRSGELFF. As DNA, the CDR3 is TGTGCCAGTAGTCTAGCGGGACGGTCCGGGGAGCTGTTTTTT.

This clonotype has ten or more counts. The chain links TRBV28 to TRBJ1-1; D is uncertain. This CDR3 spans 14 amino acids. The germline V gene encodes CDR1 MDHEN and CDR2 SYDVKM. V lost 4 bases, J lost 0 bases, and 9 bases lay in between. CDR3: CASSYGRLNTEAFF. The CDR3 nucleotides are TGTGCCAGCAGTTACGGACGGTTGAACACTGAAGCTTTCTTT.

This clonotype turned up a few times. The chain is built from TRBV12-3 or TRBV12-4 and TRBJ2-7; the D gene is possibly TRBD2 (6 bases). The CDR3 is 15 amino acids. Between the trimmed V and J ends, which lost 5 bases and 2 bases, there was a span of 16 bases. The CDR3 spells CASSPGLSEPYEQYF. The CDR3 DNA is TGTGCCAGCAGTCCCGGACTAAGCGAACCCTACGAGCAGTACTTC.

This clonotype has a handful of counts. The chain links TRBV29-1 to TRBJ1-1; a weak D match, TRBD1 (5 bases). The CDR3 extends over 13 amino acids. Germline CDR1 and CDR2: SQVTM and ANQGSEA. The germline V and J ends were trimmed by 4 bases and 4 bases, with 13 bases remaining between them. The DNA of the CDR3 is TGCAGCGTTGGGGGGGACTCGGGCACTGAAGCTTTCTTT. It translates to CSVGGDSGTEAFF.

This clonotype came up many times. This chain uses TRBV20-1 with TRBJ2-3; weak D call: TRBD2 (6 bases). Germline V gene data show CDR1 as DFQATT and CDR2 as SNEGSKA (reference sequence). The CDR3 totals 14 residues. Trimming stripped 6 bases from V and 2 bases from J, with 15 bases between. The CDR3 nucleotides are TGCAGTGCAACCGGGACTTTAGCCACAGATACGCAGTATTTT. Translation gives CSATGTLATDTQYF.

The chain employs TRBV27 and TRBJ2-1, with D hard to call. CDR1 is MNHEY and CDR2 is SMNVEV in the germline V gene (reference sequence). V gave up 0 bases and J gave up 9 bases, with 9 bases separating them. This CDR3 contains 13 residues. In nucleotides, the CDR3 is TGTGCCAGCAGTTTATCCCCGAGGAGTGAGCAGTTCTTC. The encoded protein is CASSLSPRSEQFF.

V is TRBV19 and J is TRBJ1-5; D is unresolved. V was trimmed by 2 bases and J by 6 bases, leaving 8 bases between them. This CDR3 is 13 amino acids long. CDR1 is LNHDA and CDR2 is SQIVND in the germline V gene (reference sequence). The CDR3 is CASSILVGQPQHF. The CDR3 bases are TGTGCCAGTAGTATACTGGTGGGTCAGCCCCAGCATTTT.

This clonotype was detected a few times. CDR3 sequence reads: CSVESGRAIREQFF. For the CDR3, the DNA is TGCAGCGTTGAAAGCGGGAGGGCGATACGGGAGCAGTTCTTC. This chain uses TRBV29-1 with TRBJ2-1, with 10 bases identical to TRBD2. J was trimmed by 10 bases and V by 2 bases; bases with no gene match: 8. Germline V gives CDR1 SQVTM, CDR2 ANQGSEA. The CDR3 has 14 amino acids.

A few counts support this clonotype. The rearrangement links TRBV5-1 to TRBJ1-5, with D unresolved. This CDR3 spans 15 amino acids. Germline assignment: CDR1 SGHRS and CDR2 YFSETQ. The V gene lost 0 bases and the J gene lost 4 bases, with 11 bases spanning the gap. The CDR3 region is CASSLEGYGNQPQHF. The CDR3 coding sequence is TGCGCCAGCAGCTTGGAGGGATACGGTAATCAGCCCCAGCATTTT. The full variable domain, rest sourced from reference TRBV5-1 and TRBJ1-5, is KAGVTQTPRYLIKTRGQQVTLSCSPISGHRSVSWYQQTPGQGLQFLFEYFSETQRNKGNFPGRFSGRQFSNSRSEMNVSTLELGDSALYLCASSLEGYGNQPQHFGDGTRLSIL.

About this clonotype: A much more abundant neighbour one base away suggests this may be a read error. The chain has TRBV5-6 and TRBJ2-7; TRBD2 is a possible D gene (6 bases). TRBJ2-1 matches the DNA end more closely, so the J call is doubtful. Germline assignment: CDR1 SGHDT and CDR2 YYEEEE. This CDR3 has 12 amino acids. The CDR3 nucleotides are TGTGCCAGCAGCGGGGGGAGGTACGAGCAGTTCTTC. It encodes CASSGGRYEQFF.

This clonotype has just a few counts. One end of the junction is discordant with germline, which a read error may explain. The chain is built from TRBV29-1 and TRBJ2-3; 10 bases match TRBD2. The CDR3 contains 16 residues. Germline values: CDR1 SQVTM, CDR2 ANQGSEA. CDR3 residues: CGVGGQAGGRVDTQYF. The CDR3 coding sequence is TGCGGCGTTGGCGGCCAAGCGGGAGGGCGGGTAGATACGCAGTATTTT.

This clonotype was observed a few times. The chain employs TRBV9 and TRBJ2-2; D gene uncertain. The V end lost 0 bases, the J end lost 6 bases, and 9 bases lay between the germline ends. Germline assignment: CDR1 SGDLS and CDR2 YYNGEE. CDR3 size: 14 residues. DNA for the CDR3: TGTGCCAGCAGCGTAGCTGGTAACCCCGGGGAGCTGTTTTTT. Residues: CASSVAGNPGELFF.

This clonotype was counted many times. V and J are TRBV7-2 and TRBJ2-3; no definite D call. V was pared by 5 bases and J by 1 base, with 13 bases between. Per germline, CDR1 SGHTA and CDR2 FQGNSA. The CDR3 runs to 15 residues. The CDR3, as DNA: TGTGCCAGCAGCCCTAGAGGCCAGGGCACAGATACGCAGTATTTT. Encoded protein: CASSPRGQGTDTQYF.

This rearrangement joins TRBV28 to TRBJ2-1; D is undetermined. Between the trimmed V and J ends, which lost 5 bases and 4 bases, there was a span of 18 bases. CDR1 is MDHEN and CDR2 is SYDVKM in the germline V gene. CDR3 length: 16 amino acids. The DNA of the CDR3 is TGTGCCAGCAGTAATCCTCAGGCTCCCAATTACAATGAGCAGTTCTTC. It is translated as CASSNPQAPNYNEQFF.

Note on this clonotype: A much bigger clone sits one base away, suggesting this may be a read error. The V call is TRBV29-1, the J call TRBJ2-3, with a tentative D call TRBD2 (5 bases). The CDR3 consists of 16 residues. Germline V gene data show CDR1 as SQVTM and CDR2 as ANQGSEA. V lost 3 bases and J lost 0, with 16 bases in between. The DNA for the CDR3 is TGCAGCGTTGAGGAGGTGACTCTCCCTAGCACAGATACGCAGTATTTT. Its translation is CSVEEVTLPSTDTQYF.

With respect to this clonotype: The conserved closing phenylalanine or tryptophan is absent in this CDR3, likely reflecting a read error. This chain links TRBV6-5 with TRBJ2-5; no clear D gene. V lost 1 base to trimming and J lost 9 bases, with 15 bases between them. Germline-derived CDR1 and CDR2 are MNHEY and SVGAGI. The CDR3 spans 14 residues. In nucleotides, the CDR3 is TGTGCCAGCAGTTACTACCCGGCGGCTGGGCCCCAGTACTCC. Translation gives CASSYYPAAGPQYS.